This TCR beta chain was sequenced during a study of T cell responses to AZD1222 COVID-19 vaccine. At the level of the study: Both about-4-week and about-12-week second-dose recipients were combined. Study-wide results and limits: Dominant at 160-218 and 743-854, vaccine-associated CD4 TCRs also spanned spike.

Worth noting for this clone: Antigen unknown.

TCRdb's table, derived via immunoSEQ multiplex PCR, lists solely in-frame clones and lacks some. The repertoire includes about 150,000 clones, roughly 92% of them detected once, and 2.3% sits in the top ten. V dropped 0 bases and J dropped 8; count of bases not matched to a gene: 4. Germline lookup yields CDR1 SGHDT and CDR2 YYEEEE. The CDR3 loop spans 14 amino acids. This rearrangement joins TRBV5-6 to TRBJ2-1; 8 bases map to TRBD1. Sequencing was performed on peripheral blood, taken on day 0 of AZD1222 vaccination. This clonotype was obtained from an adult in good health. The CDR3 DNA reads TGTGCCAGCAGCTTGGGGACAGGGATCCATGAGCAGTTCTTC. Translating it yields CASSLGTGIHEQFF.